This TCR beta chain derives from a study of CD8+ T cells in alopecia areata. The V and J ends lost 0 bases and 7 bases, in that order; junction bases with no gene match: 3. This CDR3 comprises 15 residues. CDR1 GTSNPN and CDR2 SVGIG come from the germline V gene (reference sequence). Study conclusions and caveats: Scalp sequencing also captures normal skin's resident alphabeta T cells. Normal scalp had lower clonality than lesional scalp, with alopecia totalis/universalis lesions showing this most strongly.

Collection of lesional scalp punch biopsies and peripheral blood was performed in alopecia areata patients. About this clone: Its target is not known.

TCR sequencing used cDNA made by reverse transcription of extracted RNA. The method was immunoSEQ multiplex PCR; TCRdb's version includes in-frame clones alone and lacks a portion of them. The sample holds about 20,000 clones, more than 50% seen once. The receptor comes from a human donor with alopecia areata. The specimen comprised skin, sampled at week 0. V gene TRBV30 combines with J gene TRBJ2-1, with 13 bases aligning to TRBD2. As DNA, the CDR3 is TGTGCCTGGAGTGTGGGACTAGCGGGGAAGAATGAGCAGTTCTTC. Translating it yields CAWSVGLAGKNEQFF.